A single sample is the source of the 29 T cell receptor beta chains below, sequenced in a study of blood T cell repertoires in COVID-19. Repertoires were generated with immunoSEQ multiplex PCR, while TCRdb's copy carries only in-frame clones and drops some. The sample yields 55,000 to 75,000 clones, about 80% seen once. Sequencing was performed on peripheral blood. These receptors were obtained from a woman in her 70s with acute or convalescent COVID-19.

This rearrangement joins TRBV5-1 to TRBJ1-3; D remains ambiguous. CDR1 is SGHRS, CDR2 YFSETQ, per germline. This CDR3 comprises 14 residues. Trimming shortened V by 4 bases and J by 0 bases, and 8 bases separated the two germline ends. CDR3 nucleotides: TGCGCCAGCAGCCCCAGTGCCTCTGGAAACACCATATATTTT. Translating gives CASSPSASGNTIYF. The entire variable domain, with the rest obtained from reference TRBV5-1 and TRBJ1-3, is as follows: KAGVTQTPRYLIKTRGQQVTLSCSPISGHRSVSWYQQTPGQGLQFLFEYFSETQRNKGNFPGRFSGRQFSNSRSEMNVSTLELGDSALYLCASSPSASGNTIYFGEGSWLTVV.

The chain recombines TRBV19 with TRBJ1-2; D remains unclear. The CDR3 extends over 12 amino acids. CDR1 is LNHDA, CDR2 SQIVND, per germline (reference sequence). Trimming removed 5 bases from V and 4 bases from J, with 8 bases in between. Here the CDR3 DNA reads TGTGCCAGTAGTGGCTCTGCCTATGGCTACACCTTC. Translated, it gives CASSGSAYGYTF.

Concerning this clone itself: This sample includes further DNA sequences coding for the same CDR3. This chain links TRBV15 with TRBJ2-3; TRBD2 might be the D (6 bases). Trimming took off 3 bases at V and 1 base at J, with 8 bases between the two ends. The CDR3 loop spans 14 amino acids. Germline CDR1 reads LNHNV; CDR2 reads YYDKDF (reference sequence). CDR3 bases: TGTGCCACCAGCAGGTCGGGGGGCACAGATACGCAGTATTTT. Translation gives CATSRSGGTDTQYF.

The chain uses TRBV13 and TRBJ2-3, with D maybe TRBD2 (6 bases). This CDR3 is 18 amino acids long. Between the trimmed V and J ends, which lost 4 bases and 0 bases, there was a span of 20 bases. Germline assignment: CDR1 PRHDT and CDR2 FYEKMQ (reference sequence). In DNA, the CDR3 is TGTGCCAGCAGCTCGCGGGGCCTAGAAGATGCTAGCACAGATACGCAGTATTTT. It translates to CASSSRGLEDASTDTQYF.

The chain links TRBV5-1 to TRBJ1-1, with D maybe TRBD1 (5 bases). The CDR3 is made up of 15 amino acids. Trimming stripped 2 bases from V and 1 base from J, with 12 bases between. Per the germline V gene, CDR1 is SGHRS and CDR2 is YFSETQ. DNA of the CDR3: TGCGCCAGCAGCTTCGATCCGACAGAGAACACTGAAGCTTTCTTT. It encodes CASSFDPTENTEAFF.

This chain joins TRBV7-9 and TRBJ2-7; 7 bases agree with TRBD1. This CDR3 region has 14 residues. V dropped 0 bases and J dropped 4; count of bases not matched to a gene: 3. The germline V gene has CDR1 SEHNR and CDR2 FQNEAQ (reference sequence). The CDR3 spells CASSLAGGNYEQYF. The CDR3 bases are TGTGCCAGCAGCTTAGCAGGGGGCAATTACGAGCAGTACTTC. The whole variable domain, filled in from reference TRBV7-9 and TRBJ2-7, reads DTGVSQNPRHKITKRGQNVTFRCDPISEHNRLYWYRQTLGQGPEFLTYFQNEAQLEKSRLLSDRFSAERPKGSFSTLEIQRTEQGDSAMYLCASSLAGGNYEQYFGPGTRLTVT.

The chain carries TRBV19 and TRBJ2-2; D is unclear. CDR3 length: 15 residues. The germline V gene has CDR1 LNHDA and CDR2 SQIVND (reference sequence). V dropped 6 bases and J dropped 0 bases, with 11 bases sitting between them. The CDR3: CASRAEPTNTGELFF. The CDR3 DNA reads as TGTGCCAGTAGAGCCGAGCCAACGAACACCGGGGAGCTGTTTTTT.

The chain employs TRBV27 and TRBJ2-1, with D possibly being TRBD2 (5 bases). Per the germline V gene, CDR1 is MNHEY and CDR2 is SMNVEV (reference sequence). The CDR3 is made up of 14 amino acids. The ends were cut back, 5 bases at V and 5 bases at J, with 13 bases in the middle. The chain's CDR3 is CASSPRPGNNEQFF. The CDR3 bases are TGTGCCAGCAGTCCCCGGCCCGGGAACAATGAGCAGTTCTTC.

A few counts support this clone. The gene calls are TRBV3-1 (or the pseudogene TRBV3-2) and TRBJ1-6; D unclear. The CDR3 is 16 residues long. Per germline, CDR1 LGHDT and CDR2 YNNKEL (reference sequence). V was pared by 0 bases and J by 6 bases, with 12 bases between. The DNA of the CDR3 is TGTGCCAGCAGCCAAGATTTTGGGCACTCTAATTCACCCCTCCACTTT. Translated, it gives CASSQDFGHSNSPLHF.

J is TRBJ1-2 and V is TRBV2; D gene unclear. Trimming stripped 10 bases from V and 8 bases from J, with 11 bases between. The CDR3 has 10 residues. Germline CDR1 SNHLY, CDR2 FYNNEI. The CDR3 sequence is CATEEEGYTF. Written as DNA, the CDR3 is TGTGCCACTGAAGAGGAAGGCTACACCTTC.

The genes are TRBV9 and TRBJ2-3, with D maybe TRBD2 (5 bases). This CDR3 is built from 14 residues. Germline loops: CDR1 SGDLS, CDR2 YYNGEE. V lost 4 bases to trimming and J lost 2 bases, with 11 bases between them. The CDR3 is CASSPRGTTDTQYF. In DNA form, the CDR3 reads TGTGCCAGCAGCCCCCGGGGTACCACAGATACGCAGTATTTT. Full variable domain (remainder filled in from reference TRBV9 and TRBJ2-3): DSGVTQTPKHLITATGQRVTLRCSPRSGDLSVYWYQQSLDQGLQFLIQYYNGEERAKGNILERFSAQQFPDLHSELNLSSLELGDSALYFCASSPRGTTDTQYFGPGTRLTVL.

This clone appeared many times. J is TRBJ1-2 and V is TRBV28; 12 nucleotides align to TRBD1. CDR3 length: 13 residues. Germline values: CDR1 MDHEN, CDR2 SYDVKM. With V trimmed by 6 bases and J by 8 bases, 4 bases remained unmatched. Here the CDR3 reads CASRGQGAGGYTF. DNA of the CDR3: TGTGCCAGCAGGGGACAGGGGGCTGGCGGCTACACCTTC.

DNA for the CDR3: TGCGCCAGCAGCTTGGAGAGGACAGGAATTCACGGGGAGCTGTTTTTT. Protein product: CASSLERTGIHGELFF. The chain joins TRBV5-1 to TRBJ2-2; 7 bases map to TRBD1. Trimming cost V 0 bases and J 7 bases; bases outside gene matches: 9. This CDR3 contains 16 residues. Germline V lookup: CDR1 SGHRS, CDR2 YFSETQ.

In DNA, the CDR3 is TGTGCCAGCAGCTGGACTAGGCGAGAGCAGTACTTC. As protein: CASSWTRREQYF. The V and J genes are TRBV6-2 or TRBV6-3 and TRBJ2-7; the match to TRBD2 covers 7 bases. The V and J ends lost 6 bases and 7 bases, in that order; junction bases with no gene match: 6. The CDR3 extends over 12 amino acids. Germline CDR1 is MNHEY and CDR2 is SVGEGT.

The chain links TRBV11-3 to TRBJ2-7, with 8 bases identical to TRBD2. In germline, CDR1 is SGHNT, CDR2 YENEEA. Trimming at V came to 5 bases and at J to 3 bases, leaving 6 bases not matched to a gene. This CDR3 region has 14 residues. The CDR3 coding sequence is TGTGCCAGCAGCCTCAGCGGGAGTGACTACGAGCAGTACTTC. Translation: CASSLSGSDYEQYF.

The genes are TRBV6-5 and TRBJ1-2, with D maybe TRBD1 (5 bases). The V end lost 2 bases, the J end lost 2 bases, and 15 bases lay between the germline ends. The germline gives CDR1 MNHEY, CDR2 SVGAGI. The CDR3 covers 16 residues. The CDR3 loop is CASSYRPDGGNYGYTF. The CDR3 DNA is TGTGCCAGCAGTTACCGGCCAGACGGGGGAAACTATGGCTACACCTTC.

The V gene is TRBV7-2, the J gene TRBJ2-4; the D gene is possibly TRBD2 (5 bases). CDR3 length equals 16 residues. Germline CDR1 and CDR2: SGHTA and FQGNSA. Trimming left V 1 base short and J 1 base short, with 11 bases between. CDR3 in amino acids: CASSLVGGHAKNIQYF. Here the CDR3 DNA reads TGTGCCAGCAGCTTAGTGGGCGGGCATGCCAAAAACATTCAGTACTTC.

The genes are TRBV6-5 and TRBJ1-6; TRBD1 agrees at 9 bases. The V gene end was trimmed by 6 bases and the J gene end by 8 bases; junction bases not matched to a gene: 5. Per germline, CDR1 MNHEY and CDR2 SVGAGI. The CDR3 extends over 14 amino acids. The CDR3 sequence: CASRTQGAHSPLHF. In nucleotides, the CDR3 is TGTGCCAGCAGAACACAGGGGGCTCATTCACCCCTCCACTTT.

This clone came up a few times. This chain links TRBV5-6 with TRBJ2-7, with D perhaps TRBD2 (5 bases). V lost 4 bases, J lost 3 bases, and 14 bases lay in between. From germline, CDR1 is SGHDT and CDR2 YYEEEE. This CDR3 spans 14 amino acids. CDR3 sequence reads: CASSPGSAIYEQYF. Written as DNA, the CDR3 is TGTGCCAGCAGCCCGGGGAGTGCGATCTACGAGCAGTACTTC.

This clone was counted at least ten times. The rearrangement uses TRBV2 and TRBJ2-5; no definite D call. Germline V gene lookup returns CDR1 SNHLY and CDR2 FYNNEI. This CDR3 is built from 13 residues. Trimming left V 4 bases short and J 2 bases short, with 8 bases between. The CDR3 spells CASSVEPQETQYF. CDR3 nucleotides: TGTGCCAGCAGTGTAGAGCCTCAAGAGACCCAGTACTTC. Supplemented by reference TRBV2 and TRBJ2-5, the full variable domain reads EPEVTQTPSHQVTQMGQEVILRCVPISNHLYFYWYRQILGQKVEFLVSFYNNEISEKSEIFDDQFSVERPDGSNFTLKIRSTKLEDSAMYFCASSVEPQETQYFGPGTRLLVL.

The chain recombines TRBV3-1 (or the pseudogene TRBV3-2) with TRBJ2-7; 10 positions agree with TRBD2. Germline V lookup: CDR1 LGHDT, CDR2 YNNKEL (reference sequence). V lost 4 bases to trimming and J lost 8 bases; unmatched junction nucleotides: 8. The CDR3 sequence is 14 residues long. The CDR3 coding sequence is TGTGCCAGCAGCCCATCTAGCGGGGGAGCACAGCAGTACTTC. This encodes CASSPSSGGAQQYF.

This clone is a singleton in its sample. The rearrangement uses TRBV2 and TRBJ2-5; D may be TRBD2 (7 bases). The CDR3 totals 13 residues. The ends were cut back, 9 bases at V and 7 bases at J, with 18 bases in the middle. CDR1 and CDR2 (germline): SNHLY, FYNNEI. CDR3 DNA: TGTGCCAGTGAGAGGGGGGGGTTCGGGACCCAGTACTTC. The encoded protein is CASERGGFGTQYF.

This rearrangement joins TRBV7-2 to TRBJ2-5; TRBD2 matches at 7 bases. V dropped 1 base and J dropped 4; count of bases not matched to a gene: 9. The CDR3 has 16 residues. Germline V gene sequence: CDR1 SGHTA, CDR2 FQGNSA. The CDR3, as DNA: TGTGCCAGCAGCTTAGACAGACGGGGCGGGGGAGAGACCCAGTACTTC. Encoded protein: CASSLDRRGGGETQYF.

This clone was detected once. V and J are TRBV5-4 and TRBJ1-2, with TRBD1 matching over 11 bases. V shed 4 bases, J shed 3 bases, and the junction held 5 bases outside the gene matches. This CDR3 spans 15 amino acids. Germline V gene data show CDR1 as SGHNT and CDR2 as YYREEE (reference sequence). DNA of the CDR3: TGTGCCAGCAGCACCGGGACAGGGGGTGACTATGGCTACACCTTC. Its translation is CASSTGTGGDYGYTF. The whole variable domain, filled in from reference TRBV5-4 and TRBJ1-2, reads ETGVTQSPTHLIKTRGQQVTLRCSSQSGHNTVSWYQQALGQGPQFIFQYYREEENGRGNFPPRFSGLQFPNYSSELNVNALELDDSALYLCASSTGTGGDYGYTFGSGTRLTVV.

The chain uses TRBV9 and TRBJ1-1; weak D call: TRBD1 (5 bases). V lost 0 bases and J 0 bases, leaving 12 bases between the germline ends. The CDR3 extends over 16 amino acids. CDR1 and CDR2 from the germline V gene are SGDLS and YYNGEE. The CDR3 protein is CASSVVGEGMNTEAFF. The CDR3 nucleotides are TGTGCCAGCAGCGTAGTAGGGGAAGGCATGAACACTGAAGCTTTCTTT.

The chain is built from TRBV29-1 and TRBJ1-2, with D tentatively TRBD1 (6 bases). The CDR3 sequence is 16 residues long. Germline V gene lookup returns CDR1 SQVTM and CDR2 ANQGSEA. Deletions cut 6 bases from V and 8 bases from J, with 28 bases between. Here the CDR3 reads CSVPIPPITGYEGYTF. The CDR3, as DNA: TGCAGCGTCCCCATCCCCCCTATAACAGGGTATGAGGGCTACACCTTC. Variable domain in full (rest from reference TRBV29-1 and TRBJ1-2): SAVISQKPSRDICQRGTSLTIQCQVDSQVTMMFWYRQQPGQSLTLIATANQGSEATYESGFVIDKFPISRPNLTFSTLTVSNMSPEDSSIYLCSVPIPPITGYEGYTFGSGTRLTVV.

The sample holds a few counts of this clone. The chain carries TRBV28 and TRBJ1-1; 10 nucleotides line up with TRBD1. From germline, CDR1 is MDHEN and CDR2 SYDVKM. With 7 bases clipped from V and 10 bases from J, the junction kept 15 bases outside the gene matches. CDR3 length: 15 residues. This chain's CDR3 is CASTNRRTGGWGAFF. CDR3 in DNA: TGTGCCAGCACAAACCGTAGGACAGGGGGTTGGGGAGCTTTCTTT.

CDR3 residues: CASSLRFQGSYEQYF. Here the CDR3 DNA reads TGTGCCAGCAGTTTAAGGTTTCAGGGTTCCTACGAGCAGTACTTC. This chain connects TRBV27 to TRBJ2-7, with D maybe TRBD1 (5 bases). Germline loops: CDR1 MNHEY, CDR2 SMNVEV (reference sequence). V lost 2 bases and J lost 1, with 12 bases in between. CDR3 length: 15 amino acids.

This chain connects TRBV5-4 to TRBJ1-2; a possible D gene is TRBD1 (6 bases). Germline V gene sequence: CDR1 SGHNT, CDR2 YYREEE (reference sequence). Trimming stripped 5 bases from V and 8 bases from J, with 16 bases between. CDR3 length: 13 amino acids. As DNA, the CDR3 is TGTGCCAGCAGTCCCGGGAGGGGGAAAGGCTACACCTTC. Amino acids: CASSPGRGKGYTF.